Shown below are 32 T cell receptor beta chains from a single sample sequenced in a study of Graves' ophthalmopathy and Graves' hyperthyroidism. RNA transcripts provided the template for amplifying TCR beta CDR3 regions. Investigators did first-round RT-PCR with HTBI primers, then second-round multiplex PCR. Via MiXCR, TCRdb re-called the multiplex PCR reads, giving one row per CDR3 protein. Of 300,000 to 400,000 distinct CDR3 sequences in the sample, around a sixth were seen once. Sequenced input: peripheral blood. The source is an adult man with Graves' ophthalmopathy.

The table lists this clonotype with many counts. This chain joins TRBV5-1 and TRBJ2-7; D not resolved. Germline V gene lookup returns CDR1 SGHRS and CDR2 YFSETQ. V gave up 1 base and J gave up 0 bases, with 8 bases separating them. The CDR3 covers 14 residues. CDR3 DNA: TGCGCCAGCAGCTTGTTAGGTCACTCCTACGAGCAGTACTTC. Its translation: CASSLLGHSYEQYF.

The V and J genes are TRBV20-1 and TRBJ2-5, with D maybe TRBD2 (6 bases). The CDR3 runs 15 residues. The V end was cut by 5 bases, the J end by 0 bases, with 16 bases between. CDR1 and CDR2 from the germline V gene are DFQATT and SNEGSKA (reference sequence). CDR3 in amino acids: CSAVRLEVYQETQYF. Here the CDR3 DNA reads TGCAGTGCTGTCCGACTAGAAGTCTACCAAGAGACCCAGTACTTC.

This clonotype was detected many times. The rearrangement links TRBV7-3 to TRBJ2-2; no firm D call. Between the trimmed V and J ends, which lost 6 bases and 0 bases, there was a span of 8 bases. CDR3 length: 14 residues. Per germline, CDR1 SGHTA and CDR2 FQGTGA. CDR3 bases: TGTGCCAGCAGAGGGTTCGCGAACACCGGGGAGCTGTTTTTT. It specifies CASRGFANTGELFF.

This clonotype was seen a few times. One junction end does not reproduce the germline sequence, and a read error may be involved. The chain couples TRBV15 to TRBJ1-5; D is possibly TRBD1 (6 bases). The CDR3 spans 15 residues. CDR1 is LNHNV, CDR2 YYDKDF, per germline (reference sequence). The CDR3 sequence: CATSSLVRGLKPQLF. The CDR3 region has the DNA TGTGCCACCAGCAGTCTTGTCAGGGGTCTTAAGCCCCAGCTTTTT.

This clonotype was picked up many times. The chain combines TRBV29-1 with TRBJ2-2, with D possibly being TRBD1 (6 bases). The CDR3 has 12 residues. Germline values: CDR1 SQVTM, CDR2 ANQGSEA. The V end was cut by 6 bases, the J end by 5 bases, with 10 bases between. The CDR3 DNA is TGCAGCGTAACTAGGGGGACCGGGGAGCTGTTTTTT. It specifies CSVTRGTGELFF.

This clonotype was seen at least ten times. The chain has TRBV4-1 and TRBJ1-5; no firm D call. V dropped 1 base and J dropped 0 bases, with 16 bases sitting between them. The CDR3 extends over 18 amino acids. Germline lookup yields CDR1 MGHRA and CDR2 YSYEKL. This CDR3 reads CASSQAPQENYSNQPQHF. The DNA of the CDR3 is TGCGCCAGCAGCCAAGCCCCCCAAGAGAACTATAGCAATCAGCCCCAGCATTTT.

This clonotype occurred many times. The J gene is TRBJ2-5, the V gene TRBV7-2; possibly TRBD1 for D (6 bases). Per the germline V gene, CDR1 is SGHTA and CDR2 is FQGNSA. The CDR3 loop spans 16 amino acids. The V and J ends lost 3 bases and 5 bases respectively, with 19 bases between them. The DNA of the CDR3 is TGTGCCAGCAGCTTGACCCATACAGGGCCCATTGAGACCCAGTACTTC. It codes for CASSLTHTGPIETQYF. Supplemented by reference TRBV7-2 and TRBJ2-5, the full variable domain reads GAGVSQSPSNKVTEKGKDVELRCDPISGHTALYWYRQSLGQGLEFLIYFQGNSAPDKSGLPSDRFSAERTGGSVSTLTIQRTQQEDSAVYLCASSLTHTGPIETQYFGPGTRLLVL.

This clonotype has ten or more counts. The rearrangement joins TRBV19 to TRBJ2-7; 9 nucleotides align to TRBD1. This CDR3 has 13 amino acids. Trimming at V came to 5 bases and at J to 3 bases, leaving 2 bases not matched to a gene. The germline gives CDR1 LNHDA, CDR2 SQIVND (reference sequence). This CDR3 is CASSETGGYEQYF. The DNA of the CDR3 is TGTGCCAGTAGTGAGACAGGGGGCTACGAGCAGTACTTC.

This clonotype was seen repeatedly, ten times or more. The chain uses TRBV6-1 and TRBJ1-1; possible D gene TRBD1, 5 bases. Trimming cost V 3 bases and J 1 base, with 12 bases left between them. The CDR3 spans 15 residues. Germline-derived CDR1 and CDR2 are MNHNS and SASEGT. CDR3 sequence (DNA): TGTGCCAGCAGTGATTACGGAGGGGCGAACACTGAAGCTTTCTTT. It encodes CASSDYGGANTEAFF.

This clonotype was seen ten or more times. This chain links TRBV12-3 or TRBV12-4 with TRBJ1-1, with 7 bases aligning to TRBD1. This CDR3 spans 14 amino acids. V lost 6 bases to trimming and J lost 0 bases; unmatched junction nucleotides: 4. The CDR3 loop is CASSQGQMNTEAFF. In nucleotides, the CDR3 is TGTGCCAGCAGCCAGGGACAGATGAACACTGAAGCTTTCTTT.

The V and J genes are TRBV12-3 or TRBV12-4 and TRBJ1-6; D might be TRBD1 (5 bases). This CDR3 spans 12 amino acids. V lost 1 base and J 14 bases, leaving 9 bases between the germline ends. The CDR3 spells CASSLGGIALHF. CDR3 DNA sequence: TGTGCCAGCAGTTTAGGGGGCATAGCCCTCCACTTT.

This clonotype occurred many times. The J gene is TRBJ2-7, the V gene TRBV27; TRBD2 matches 8 bases. Losses at the gene ends were 5 bases for V and 0 bases for J; bases not matched to a gene: 12. Germline loops: CDR1 MNHEY, CDR2 SMNVEV (reference sequence). This CDR3 is 17 amino acids long. The CDR3 reads CASSAGDGRGSSYEQYF. Here the CDR3 DNA reads TGTGCCAGCAGTGCTGGCGACGGGAGGGGGAGCTCCTACGAGCAGTACTTC.

The chain combines TRBV6-5 with TRBJ2-7; D may be TRBD1 (6 bases). V lost 0 bases and J 2 bases, leaving 8 bases between the germline ends. CDR1 is MNHEY and CDR2 is SVGAGI in the germline V gene. CDR3 length equals 14 residues. The CDR3 region has the DNA TGTGCCAGCAGTTACTCGACAGGCGCCTACGAGCAGTACTTC. Amino acid sequence: CASSYSTGAYEQYF.

This clonotype was detected many times. The chain has TRBV11-1 and TRBJ1-1; a possible D gene is TRBD1 (5 bases). This CDR3 has 16 amino acids. Germline V gives CDR1 SGHAT, CDR2 FQDESV (reference sequence). V lost 6 bases, J lost 0 bases, and 17 bases lay in between. CDR3 sequence: CASSPTYRNLNTEAFF. For the CDR3, the DNA is TGTGCCAGCAGTCCAACTTACAGGAACCTGAACACTGAAGCTTTCTTT.

As to this clonotype: Just one base apart from a much larger clone, this may be a read error. The gene calls are TRBV30 and TRBJ1-6; D uncertain. V was shortened by 1 base and J by 0 bases, with 13 bases between the two germline ends. Germline loops: CDR1 GTSNPN, CDR2 SVGIG (reference sequence). The CDR3 sequence is 17 residues long. The chain's CDR3 is CAWSGALANSYNSPLHF. Here the CDR3 DNA reads TGTGCCTGGAGTGGGGCGTTAGCAAACTCCTATAATTCACCCCTCCACTTT.

This clonotype was found many times. The chain carries TRBV27 and TRBJ1-2, with D perhaps TRBD1 (5 bases). The CDR3 is made up of 12 amino acids. Per the germline V gene, CDR1 is MNHEY and CDR2 is SMNVEV (reference sequence). The V end was cut by 6 bases, the J end by 3 bases, with 8 bases between. The CDR3 sequence: CASRSGHYGYTF. CDR3 nucleotide sequence: TGTGCCAGCAGATCGGGGCACTATGGCTACACCTTC.

This clonotype was observed at least ten times. This sequence joins TRBV19 and TRBJ1-1, with D tentatively TRBD1 (5 bases). Trimming left V 3 bases short and J 5 bases short, with 10 bases between. Germline CDR1 and CDR2: LNHDA and SQIVND (reference sequence). This CDR3 has 13 residues. The CDR3 sequence: CASSIGDRTEAFF. The CDR3 nucleotides are TGTGCCAGTAGTATTGGGGACCGAACTGAAGCTTTCTTT.

Many counts were recorded for this clonotype. CDR3 protein: CASSQVLWTGERGYTF. In nucleotides, the CDR3 is TGTGCCAGCAGCCAAGTATTGTGGACAGGGGAGCGTGGCTACACCTTC. The chain carries TRBV4-2 and TRBJ1-2; 9 bases fit TRBD1. The length of the CDR3 is 16 residues. CDR1 LGHNA and CDR2 YNFKEQ come from the germline V gene. V shed 1 base, J shed 7 bases, and the junction held 10 bases outside the gene matches.

This clonotype was detected a few times. V is TRBV29-1 and J is TRBJ2-7; possibly TRBD2 for D (5 bases). Trimming shortened V by 6 bases and J by 4 bases, and 16 bases separated the two germline ends. Germline assignment: CDR1 SQVTM and CDR2 ANQGSEA. This CDR3 has 13 amino acids. The CDR3 DNA follows: TGCAGCGTGCAAGGCGGGCAGGAGTACGAGCAGTACTTC. It encodes CSVQGGQEYEQYF.

At least ten counts were recorded for this clonotype. This chain joins TRBV24-1 and TRBJ1-5, with D unresolved. This CDR3 spans 12 amino acids. Looked up from germline, CDR1 is KGHDR and CDR2 is SFDVKD. Trimming pared 4 bases from V and 4 bases from J, leaving 4 bases between. The CDR3 nucleotides read TGTGCCACCAGTGAAGGGAATCAGCCCCAGCATTTT. Its protein is CATSEGNQPQHF.

This clonotype was seen at least ten times. The J gene is TRBJ1-1, the V gene TRBV9; D is unclear. The germline V gene encodes CDR1 SGDLS and CDR2 YYNGEE. The CDR3 has 14 amino acids. Deletions cut 4 bases from V and 2 bases from J, with 12 bases between. The CDR3 sequence is CASSYLVTNTEAFF. DNA of the CDR3: TGTGCCAGCAGCTACTTGGTGACCAACACTGAAGCTTTCTTT.

This clonotype has a count of ten or more. The genes are TRBV5-5 and TRBJ1-1, with D possibly TRBD1 on 5 matching bases. Germline CDR1 reads SGHKS; CDR2 reads YYEKEE (reference sequence). V lost 4 bases to trimming and J lost 8 bases, with 12 bases between them. The CDR3 has 12 amino acids. The DNA for the CDR3 is TGTGCCAGCAGCGGAACAGGTTGGGAAGCTTTCTTT. Translating gives CASSGTGWEAFF.

J is TRBJ2-7 and V is TRBV6-5; the D gene could be TRBD1 or TRBD2 (6 bases each). Germline CDR1 is MNHEY and CDR2 is SVGAGI. V was shortened by 6 bases and J by 1 base, with 19 bases between the two germline ends. The CDR3 spans 16 residues. The CDR3 is CASRRGQLGGSYEQYF. The CDR3 nucleotides read TGTGCCAGCAGACGGGGGCAGCTTGGGGGATCCTACGAGCAGTACTTC.

This clonotype has a count of ten or more. This sequence joins TRBV19 and TRBJ1-5; 9 nucleotides align to TRBD1. Losses at the gene ends were 5 bases for V and 2 bases for J; bases not matched to a gene: 4. CDR3 size: 15 residues. Germline V gene sequence: CDR1 LNHDA, CDR2 SQIVND (reference sequence). CDR3 coding DNA: TGTGCCAGTAGTCACGGACAGGGGCGCAATCAGCCCCAGCATTTT. Translated: CASSHGQGRNQPQHF.

This clonotype was recorded many times. CDR3 coding DNA: TGTGCCATCAGTGACCCTCAGGACACCTTCGGGGAGCAGTACTTC. This encodes CAISDPQDTFGEQYF. The chain recombines TRBV10-3 with TRBJ2-7, with a weak D call TRBD1 (5 bases). CDR1 and CDR2 (germline): ENHRY, SYGVKD. Trimming left V 3 bases short and J 7 bases short, with 19 bases between. This CDR3 contains 15 residues.

The chain uses TRBV29-1 and TRBJ2-7; possible D gene TRBD2, 5 bases. Looked up from germline, CDR1 is SQVTM and CDR2 is ANQGSEA. This CDR3 is built from 12 residues. V was cut by 8 bases and J by 5 bases, with 16 bases left in between. CDR3 in DNA: TGCAGCACCCTTGAGGGTCCCAACGAGCAGTACTTC. It codes for CSTLEGPNEQYF.

This clonotype occurred many times. V and J are TRBV27 and TRBJ1-6; no clear D. V was pared by 0 bases and J by 9 bases, with 12 bases between. Germline CDR1 reads MNHEY; CDR2 reads SMNVEV (reference sequence). This CDR3 is 15 amino acids long. As DNA, the CDR3 is TGTGCCAGCAGTTTATCGTTGATACACGGTTCACCCCTCCACTTT. It codes for CASSLSLIHGSPLHF.

There are a few counts of this clonotype. CDR3 loop: CASSRPPSEQYF. Written as DNA, the CDR3 is TGTGCCAGCAGCCGACCTCCGAGCGAGCAGTACTTC. This rearrangement joins TRBV7-2 to TRBJ2-7; D is unclear. With 5 bases removed from V and 6 bases from J, the gap between germline ends came to 11 bases. The CDR3 contains 12 residues. Germline V lookup: CDR1 SGHTA, CDR2 FQGNSA.

This clonotype was recorded many times. This chain connects TRBV7-9 to TRBJ1-1; 7 bases fit TRBD1. The trim removed 0 bases at V and 3 bases at J, leaving 7 bases unmatched. CDR1 is SEHNR and CDR2 is FQNEAQ in the germline V gene (reference sequence). This CDR3 region has 16 residues. CDR3 bases: TGTGCCAGCAGCTTAGCGAGGGGGCAAAAGTACACTGAAGCTTTCTTT. Translated, it gives CASSLARGQKYTEAFF. The full variable domain, in which reference TRBV7-9 and TRBJ1-1 provide the parts outside the CDR3, is DTGVSQNPRHKITKRGQNVTFRCDPISEHNRLYWYRQTLGQGPEFLTYFQNEAQLEKSRLLSDRFSAERPKGSFSTLEIQRTEQGDSAMYLCASSLARGQKYTEAFFGQGTRLTVV.

This clonotype was recorded many times. CDR3 nucleotides: TGTGCCAGCAGCTCCACGTCCGGGGAGCTGTTTTTT. Its protein product is CASSSTSGELFF. V gene TRBV5-5 combines with J gene TRBJ2-2, with unresolved D. Germline CDR1 SGHKS, CDR2 YYEKEE (reference sequence). Trimming shortened V by 3 bases and J by 6 bases, and 6 bases separated the two germline ends. CDR3 length equals 12 residues.

This clonotype was detected ten times or more. The chain joins TRBV28 to TRBJ1-6; a weak D match, TRBD1 (6 bases). V was cut by 4 bases and J by 6 bases, with 10 bases left in between. CDR3 size: 14 residues. CDR1 is MDHEN and CDR2 is SYDVKM in the germline V gene. The CDR3 loop reads CASSWTAFNSPLHF. The DNA for the CDR3 is TGTGCCAGCAGTTGGACAGCCTTTAATTCACCCCTCCACTTT.

The rearrangement links TRBV6-1 to TRBJ2-5; TRBD2 aligns across 8 bases. CDR1 is MNHNS, CDR2 SASEGT, per germline. CDR3 length: 15 amino acids. The trim removed 7 bases at V and 5 bases at J, leaving 12 bases unmatched. The CDR3 loop is CASTVVGLAMETQYF. Here the CDR3 DNA reads TGTGCCAGCACTGTTGTCGGACTAGCTATGGAGACCCAGTACTTC.